The 25 T cell receptor beta chains given below trace back to one sample, sequenced in a study of memory CD4+ T cells and cytomegalovirus serostatus. Single viable CD3+CD4+CD8-CD45RO+ cells were sorted as the memory CD4+ T cells. Assay: immunoSEQ multiplex PCR; the TCRdb copy retains only in-frame clones and omits some. The sample records over 75,000 clones, under 90% being singletons. Sequencing was done on a sample of memory CD4+ T cells from blood. The receptors derive from an adult in good health and CMV-seropositive.

The V gene is TRBV7-2, the J gene TRBJ1-1, with D unclear. Trimming removed 7 bases from V and 1 base from J, with 13 bases in between. CDR1 is SGHTA, CDR2 FQGNSA, per germline. The CDR3 contains 14 residues. CDR3 nucleotides: TGTGCCAGCACCCTCACCCGTGGGAACACTGAAGCTTTCTTT. Amino acids: CASTLTRGNTEAFF. Together with reference TRBV7-2 and TRBJ1-1, the CDR3 gives the full variable domain: GAGVSQSPSNKVTEKGKDVELRCDPISGHTALYWYRQSLGQGLEFLIYFQGNSAPDKSGLPSDRFSAERTGGSVSTLTIQRTQQEDSAVYLCASTLTRGNTEAFFGQGTRLTVV.

The chain recombines TRBV30 with TRBJ1-2; TRBD1 matches 8 bases. The germline V gene has CDR1 GTSNPN and CDR2 SVGIG (reference sequence). CDR3 length: 14 residues. Germline trimming cut 2 bases from V and 4 bases from J; bases unmatched to any gene: 6. The CDR3 is CAWSRGQGVYGYTF. The DNA of the CDR3 is TGTGCCTGGAGTCGAGGACAGGGAGTCTATGGCTACACCTTC.

The chain combines TRBV5-1 with TRBJ2-2; TRBD1 matches at 7 bases. Per the germline V gene, CDR1 is SGHRS and CDR2 is YFSETQ. Trimming at V came to 2 bases and at J to 8 bases, leaving 6 bases not matched to a gene. This CDR3 has 14 amino acids. This CDR3 reads CASSLGGAEGELFF. The CDR3 DNA reads TGCGCCAGCAGCTTAGGGGGCGCAGAAGGGGAGCTGTTTTTT.

A remark on this clone: Other DNA sequences within the sample encode an identical CDR3. The V call is TRBV5-1, the J call TRBJ2-3; D gene ambiguous. This CDR3 has 12 amino acids. Per the germline V gene, CDR1 is SGHRS and CDR2 is YFSETQ. V gave up 2 bases and J gave up 0 bases, with 1 base separating them. CDR3 region: CASSLSTDTQYF. The CDR3 DNA sequence: TGCGCCAGCAGCTTAAGCACAGATACGCAGTATTTT.

This chain uses TRBV7-9 with TRBJ2-2; 7 nucleotides align to TRBD1. Unmatched junction bases numbered 7, after V lost 2 bases and J lost 7 bases. CDR1 SEHNR and CDR2 FQNEAQ come from the germline V gene (reference sequence). CDR3 length: 15 amino acids. CDR3 in amino acids: CASSLQDRENGELFF. The CDR3 nucleotides read TGTGCCAGCAGCTTACAAGACAGGGAAAACGGGGAGCTGTTTTTT.

This sequence joins TRBV2 and TRBJ2-1, with 8 bases identical to TRBD2. The J segment lost 3 bases and the V segment lost 4 bases, leaving 2 bases of the junction unmatched. The CDR3 has 14 residues. CDR1 and CDR2 from the germline V gene are SNHLY and FYNNEI. CDR3 sequence reads: CASSATSVYNEQFF. The CDR3 bases are TGTGCCAGCAGTGCGACTAGCGTCTACAATGAGCAGTTCTTC.

The J gene is TRBJ2-5, the V gene TRBV5-1; D might be TRBD1 (6 bases). The CDR3 length is 16 residues. Trimming removed 0 bases from V and 3 bases from J, with 15 bases in between. The germline gives CDR1 SGHRS, CDR2 YFSETQ. The CDR3 DNA reads TGCGCCAGCAGCTTGGCCCCTACAGGGCCTGAAGAGACCCAGTACTTC. This encodes CASSLAPTGPEETQYF.

The J gene is TRBJ2-5, the V gene TRBV7-3; D might be TRBD2 (6 bases). Trimming took 2 bases from V and 2 from J, leaving 15 bases between them. The CDR3 extends over 16 amino acids. In germline, CDR1 is SGHTA, CDR2 FQGTGA. DNA for the CDR3: TGTGCCAGCAGCTTATCGGGGTTTGGAGGGCAAGAGACCCAGTACTTC. Translated, it gives CASSLSGFGGQETQYF.

This chain uses TRBV5-4 with TRBJ2-3; 9 bases map to TRBD2. Germline V CDR1 and CDR2: SGHNT, YYREEE (reference sequence). Germline trimming cut 4 bases from V and 6 bases from J; bases unmatched to any gene: 12. The CDR3 is 16 amino acids. The CDR3 loop is CASSQTSGISGDTQYF. The CDR3 DNA reads as TGTGCCAGCAGCCAGACTAGCGGAATCTCAGGGGATACGCAGTATTTT.

The V and J genes are TRBV2 and TRBJ1-5, with D possibly TRBD1 on 6 matching bases. Trimming removed 1 base at V and 1 base at J, with 11 bases between. Germline V gene data show CDR1 as SNHLY and CDR2 as FYNNEI. This CDR3 is built from 16 residues. In nucleotides, the CDR3 is TGTGCCAGCAGTGAAGTCCAGGGGAGAAGCAATCAGCCCCAGCATTTT. It codes for CASSEVQGRSNQPQHF.

The chain combines TRBV14 with TRBJ1-5; D unclear. Per germline, CDR1 SGHDN and CDR2 FVKESK. The V end lost 2 bases, the J end lost 5 bases, and 7 bases lay between the germline ends. This CDR3 spans 13 amino acids. CDR3 residues: CASSQYGDQPQHF. DNA for the CDR3: TGTGCCAGCAGCCAATATGGAGATCAGCCCCAGCATTTT.

The chain joins TRBV19 to TRBJ1-5; 8 bases fit TRBD1. The CDR3 loop spans 16 amino acids. The junction had 8 bases not matched to a gene; V was cut back by 7 bases and J by 0 bases. Looked up from germline, CDR1 is LNHDA and CDR2 is SQIVND (reference sequence). Here the CDR3 reads CASNPTGAHSNQPQHF. CDR3 in DNA: TGTGCCAGTAATCCGACAGGGGCTCATAGCAATCAGCCCCAGCATTTT.

There are a few counts of this clone. The chain links TRBV25-1 to TRBJ1-5; D not resolved. The CDR3 is made up of 14 amino acids. Germline loops: CDR1 MGHDK, CDR2 SYGVNS. V shed 4 bases and J shed 1 base, with 8 bases lying between them. CDR3 sequence (DNA): TGTGCCAGCAGTGGACACACCAGCAATCAGCCCCAGCATTTT. Translating gives CASSGHTSNQPQHF.

The V call is TRBV7-3, the J call TRBJ2-3, with D perhaps being TRBD1 or TRBD2 (5 bases each). The CDR3 is made up of 15 amino acids. V lost 2 bases and J 4 bases, leaving 13 bases between the germline ends. Germline V lookup: CDR1 SGHTA, CDR2 FQGTGA. CDR3 sequence reads: CASSLDFQGADTQYF. The CDR3 DNA follows: TGTGCCAGCAGCTTAGATTTTCAGGGAGCAGATACGCAGTATTTT.

This clone was counted many times. The chain carries TRBV7-9 and TRBJ1-1; D gene uncertain. The CDR3 runs to 13 residues. From germline, CDR1 is SEHNR and CDR2 FQNEAQ (reference sequence). The germline V and J ends were trimmed by 5 bases and 2 bases, with 9 bases remaining between them. The CDR3 nucleotides read TGTGCCAGCAGCAGCGCTGCTAACACTGAAGCTTTCTTT. Translated: CASSSAANTEAFF.

This clone was seen a single time. This sequence joins TRBV6-5 and TRBJ1-5; no firm D call. CDR1 and CDR2 (germline): MNHEY, SVGAGI. V was shortened by 5 bases and J by 1 base, with 12 bases between the two germline ends. CDR3 length equals 15 residues. The CDR3 spells CASSQVGGSNQPQHF. CDR3 bases: TGTGCCAGCAGTCAAGTAGGAGGGAGCAATCAGCCCCAGCATTTT.

The V call is TRBV5-6, the J call TRBJ2-2, with TRBD2 identical over 8 bases. This CDR3 has 18 residues. Germline CDR1 reads SGHDT; CDR2 reads YYEEEE. The ends lost 0 bases at V and 4 bases at J; junction bases unmatched: 11. The CDR3 DNA reads as TGTGCCAGCAGCTTGGGGCCGGACGGGAGGGCTGGCACCGGGGAGCTGTTTTTT. Translating it yields CASSLGPDGRAGTGELFF.

The chain employs TRBV19 and TRBJ1-5; D perhaps matches TRBD1 (6 bases). In germline, CDR1 is LNHDA, CDR2 SQIVND (reference sequence). CDR3 length equals 16 residues. The V gene lost 5 bases and the J gene lost 4 bases, with 18 bases spanning the gap. This CDR3 is CASSPILGQKNQPQHF. The CDR3, as DNA: TGTGCCAGTAGTCCGATCCTTGGACAGAAGAATCAGCCCCAGCATTTT. Variable domain in full (rest from reference TRBV19 and TRBJ1-5): DGGITQSPKYLFRKEGQNVTLSCEQNLNHDAMYWYRQDPGQGLRLIYYSQIVNDFQKGDIAEGYSVSREKKESFPLTVTSAQKNPTAFYLCASSPILGQKNQPQHFGDGTRLSIL.

A single count supports this clone. The chain has TRBV5-1 and TRBJ2-2, with 7 nucleotides matching TRBD2. Germline V gives CDR1 SGHRS, CDR2 YFSETQ. After removal of 5 bases from V and 2 bases from J, the junction contained 6 bases not matched to a gene. This CDR3 has 15 amino acids. CDR3 protein: CASSTGTTNTGELFF. The CDR3 DNA reads TGCGCCAGCAGTACCGGGACTACCAACACCGGGGAGCTGTTTTTT.

CDR3 nucleotide sequence: TGCGCCAGCAATGCGGGACAGGGAGTGTCCGGGGAGCTGTTTTTT. Its translation: CASNAGQGVSGELFF. V and J are TRBV10-1 and TRBJ2-2; TRBD1 agrees at 9 bases. With 7 bases clipped from V and 6 bases from J, the junction kept 9 bases outside the gene matches. CDR1 is WNHNN and CDR2 is SYGVQD in the germline V gene (reference sequence). This CDR3 is built from 15 residues.

This clone was counted only a few times. The rearrangement uses TRBV4-1 and TRBJ2-5; D is undetermined. Per the germline V gene, CDR1 is MGHRA and CDR2 is YSYEKL. The ends were cut back, 0 bases at V and 10 bases at J, with 12 bases in the middle. This CDR3 spans 13 amino acids. CDR3 bases: TGCGCCAGCAGCCAAGATACAAGGGCGATCCAGTACTTC. It yields the protein CASSQDTRAIQYF.

CDR3: CASSPPGANTEAFF. For the CDR3, the DNA is TGTGCCAGCTCGCCGCCTGGGGCGAACACTGAAGCTTTCTTT. V and J are TRBV18 and TRBJ1-1; D possibly corresponds to TRBD1 (5 bases). The V and J ends lost 6 bases and 1 base respectively, with 12 bases between them. This CDR3 has 14 residues. In germline, CDR1 is KGHSH, CDR2 LQKENI.

The V and J genes are TRBV7-9 and TRBJ1-5, with D possibly being TRBD1 (6 bases). Per the germline V gene, CDR1 is SEHNR and CDR2 is FQNEAQ (reference sequence). CDR3 size: 13 residues. V lost 5 bases to trimming and J lost 6 bases, with 11 bases between them. The CDR3 region is CASSTGTTQPQHF. CDR3 bases: TGTGCCAGCAGCACTGGGACAACTCAGCCCCAGCATTTT. The full variable domain, in which reference TRBV7-9 and TRBJ1-5 provide the parts outside the CDR3, is DTGVSQNPRHKITKRGQNVTFRCDPISEHNRLYWYRQTLGQGPEFLTYFQNEAQLEKSRLLSDRFSAERPKGSFSTLEIQRTEQGDSAMYLCASSTGTTQPQHFGDGTRLSIL.

The chain recombines TRBV19 with TRBJ2-3; TRBD1 might be the D (6 bases). CDR3 length equals 14 residues. CDR1 and CDR2 from the germline V gene are LNHDA and SQIVND (reference sequence). The V end was cut by 11 bases, the J end by 3 bases, with 18 bases between. The CDR3 loop reads CASYQGWGTDTQYF. For the CDR3, the DNA is TGTGCCTCCTATCAGGGGTGGGGTACAGATACGCAGTATTTT.

This clone came up a few times. The rearrangement uses TRBV19 and TRBJ2-5; D is undetermined. Germline V gene data show CDR1 as LNHDA and CDR2 as SQIVND (reference sequence). The CDR3 sequence is 11 residues long. V lost 3 bases and J 5 bases, leaving 4 bases between the germline ends. This CDR3 reads CASSMEETQYF. DNA of the CDR3: TGTGCCAGTAGTATGGAGGAGACCCAGTACTTC.